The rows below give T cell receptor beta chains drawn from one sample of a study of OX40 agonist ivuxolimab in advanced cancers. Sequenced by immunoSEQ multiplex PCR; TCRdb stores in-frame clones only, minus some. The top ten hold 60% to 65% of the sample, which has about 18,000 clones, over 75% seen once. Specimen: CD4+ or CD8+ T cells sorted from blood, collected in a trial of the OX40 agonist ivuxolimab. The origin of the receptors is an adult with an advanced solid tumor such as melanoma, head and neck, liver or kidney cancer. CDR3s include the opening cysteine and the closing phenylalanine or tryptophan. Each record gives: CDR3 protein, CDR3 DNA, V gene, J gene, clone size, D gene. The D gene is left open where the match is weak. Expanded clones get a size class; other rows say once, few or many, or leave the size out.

CDR3aa: CASSPPGTSPYNEQFF
CDR3nt: TGTGCCAGCAGCCCCCCAGGGACTAGCCCCTACAATGAGCAGTTCTTC
v_gene: TRBV7-2
j_gene: TRBJ2-1
abundance: -
d_gene: TRBD2

CDR3aa: CASSLAPFGNQPQHF
CDR3nt: TGTGCCAGCAGCTTGGCACCTTTTGGCAATCAGCCCCAGCATTTT
v_gene: TRBV5-5
j_gene: TRBJ1-5
abundance: -
d_gene: -

CDR3aa: CASSPPGGEQYF
CDR3nt: TGTGCCAGCAGCCCGCCCGGGGGCGAGCAGTACTTC
v_gene: TRBV11-2
j_gene: TRBJ2-7
abundance: -
d_gene: -

CDR3aa: CASRGGGQDTQYF
CDR3nt: TGTGCCAGCAGGGGAGGGGGCCAAGATACGCAGTATTTT
v_gene: TRBV6-5
j_gene: TRBJ2-3
abundance: once
d_gene: -

CDR3aa: CASSHSGGGETQYF
CDR3nt: TGTGCCAGCAGCCATAGCGGGGGTGGTGAGACCCAGTACTTC
v_gene: TRBV27
j_gene: TRBJ2-5
abundance: -
d_gene: TRBD2

CDR3aa: CASSQLAGGSTDTQYF
CDR3nt: TGTGCCAGCAGTCAATTAGCGGGGGGGAGCACAGATACGCAGTATTTT
v_gene: TRBV6-4
j_gene: TRBJ2-3
abundance: -
d_gene: TRBD2

CDR3aa: CASSYQNNEQFF
CDR3nt: TGTGCCAGCAGCTACCAAAACAATGAGCAGTTCTTC
v_gene: TRBV9
j_gene: TRBJ2-1
abundance: -
d_gene: -

CDR3aa: CASSPSGGYEQYF
CDR3nt: TGTGCCAGCAGCCCTAGCGGGGGATACGAGCAGTACTTC
v_gene: TRBV11-1
j_gene: TRBJ2-7
abundance: -
d_gene: TRBD2

CDR3aa: CASSLQGGYGYTF
CDR3nt: TGTGCCAGCAGCCTCCAGGGAGGGTATGGCTACACCTTC
v_gene: TRBV13
j_gene: TRBJ1-2
abundance: -
d_gene: -

CDR3aa: CASSEEGRGHTEAFF
CDR3nt: TGTGCCAGCAGCGAGGAAGGAAGAGGGCACACTGAAGCTTTCTTT
v_gene: TRBV11-2
j_gene: TRBJ1-1
abundance: -
d_gene: -

CDR3aa: CASSLNGGAGDTQYF
CDR3nt: TGTGCCAGCAGCTTAAACGGGGGTGCCGGAGATACGCAGTATTTT
v_gene: TRBV7-3
j_gene: TRBJ2-3
abundance: once
d_gene: -